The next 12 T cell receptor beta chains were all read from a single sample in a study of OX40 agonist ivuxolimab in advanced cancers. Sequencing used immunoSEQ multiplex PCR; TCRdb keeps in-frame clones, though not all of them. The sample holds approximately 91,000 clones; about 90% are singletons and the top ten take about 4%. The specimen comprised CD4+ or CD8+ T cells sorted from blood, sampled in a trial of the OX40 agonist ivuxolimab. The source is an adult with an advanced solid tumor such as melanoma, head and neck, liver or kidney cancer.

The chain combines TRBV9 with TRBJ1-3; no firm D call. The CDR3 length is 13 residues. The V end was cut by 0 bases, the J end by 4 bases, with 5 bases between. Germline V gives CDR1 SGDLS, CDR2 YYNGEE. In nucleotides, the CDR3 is TGTGCCAGCAGCGTAGTCGAGGGAAACACCATATATTTT. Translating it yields CASSVVEGNTIYF.

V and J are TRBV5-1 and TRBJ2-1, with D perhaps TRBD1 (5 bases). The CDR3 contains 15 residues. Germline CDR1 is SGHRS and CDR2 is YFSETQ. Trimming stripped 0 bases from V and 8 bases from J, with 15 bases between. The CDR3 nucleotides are TGCGCCAGCAGCTTGGTATCTCAGGGTCTCGATGAGCAGTTCTTC. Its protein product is CASSLVSQGLDEQFF. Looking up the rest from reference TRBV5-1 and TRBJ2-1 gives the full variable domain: KAGVTQTPRYLIKTRGQQVTLSCSPISGHRSVSWYQQTPGQGLQFLFEYFSETQRNKGNFPGRFSGRQFSNSRSEMNVSTLELGDSALYLCASSLVSQGLDEQFFGPGTRLTVL.

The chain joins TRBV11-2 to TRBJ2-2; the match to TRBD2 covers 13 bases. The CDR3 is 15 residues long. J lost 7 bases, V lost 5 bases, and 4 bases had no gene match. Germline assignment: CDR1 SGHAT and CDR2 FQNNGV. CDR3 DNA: TGTGCCAGCAGCCCGGGACTAGCGGGGCGCGGGGAGCTGTTTTTT. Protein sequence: CASSPGLAGRGELFF.

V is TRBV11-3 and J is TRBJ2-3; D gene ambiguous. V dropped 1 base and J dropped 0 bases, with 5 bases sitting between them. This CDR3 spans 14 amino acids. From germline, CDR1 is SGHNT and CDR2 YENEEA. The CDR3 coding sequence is TGTGCCAGCAGCTTAGCAGCGAGCACAGATACGCAGTATTTT. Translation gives CASSLAASTDTQYF.

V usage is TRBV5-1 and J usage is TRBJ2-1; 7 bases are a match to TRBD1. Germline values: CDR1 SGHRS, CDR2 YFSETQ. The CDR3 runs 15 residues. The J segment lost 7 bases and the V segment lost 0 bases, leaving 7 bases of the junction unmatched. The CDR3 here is CASSLVQTGTNEQFF. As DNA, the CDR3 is TGCGCCAGCAGCTTGGTCCAGACAGGGACGAATGAGCAGTTCTTC.

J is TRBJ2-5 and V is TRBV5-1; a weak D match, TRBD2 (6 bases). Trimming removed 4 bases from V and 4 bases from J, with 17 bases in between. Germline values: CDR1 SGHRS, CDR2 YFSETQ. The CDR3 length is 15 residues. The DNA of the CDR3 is TGCGCCAGCAGCCCGACAAGCGGAGGGCCAGAGACCCAGTACTTC. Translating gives CASSPTSGGPETQYF.

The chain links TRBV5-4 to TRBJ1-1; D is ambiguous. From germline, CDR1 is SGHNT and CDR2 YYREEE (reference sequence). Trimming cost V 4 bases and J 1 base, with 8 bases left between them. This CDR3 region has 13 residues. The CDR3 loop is CASSAGWNTEAFF. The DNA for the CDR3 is TGTGCCAGCAGCGCAGGCTGGAACACTGAAGCTTTCTTT.

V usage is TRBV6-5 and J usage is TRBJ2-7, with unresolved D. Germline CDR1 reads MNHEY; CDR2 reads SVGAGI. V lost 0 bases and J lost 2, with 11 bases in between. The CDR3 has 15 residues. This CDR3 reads CASSYSSGGPYEQYF. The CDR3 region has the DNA TGTGCCAGCAGTTACTCGTCCGGCGGCCCCTACGAGCAGTACTTC.

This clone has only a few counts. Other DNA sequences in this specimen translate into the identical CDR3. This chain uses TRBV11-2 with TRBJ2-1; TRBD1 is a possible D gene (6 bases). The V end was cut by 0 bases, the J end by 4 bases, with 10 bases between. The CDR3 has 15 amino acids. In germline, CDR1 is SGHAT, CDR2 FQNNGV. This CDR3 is CASSLEGQGYNEQFF. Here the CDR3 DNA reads TGTGCCAGCAGCTTAGAGGGGCAGGGGTACAATGAGCAGTTCTTC. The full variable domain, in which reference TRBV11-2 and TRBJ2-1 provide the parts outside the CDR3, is EAGVAQSPRYKIIEKRQSVAFWCNPISGHATLYWYQQILGQGPKLLIQFQNNGVVDDSQLPKDRFSAERLKGVDSTLKIQPAKLEDSAVYLCASSLEGQGYNEQFFGPGTRLTVL.

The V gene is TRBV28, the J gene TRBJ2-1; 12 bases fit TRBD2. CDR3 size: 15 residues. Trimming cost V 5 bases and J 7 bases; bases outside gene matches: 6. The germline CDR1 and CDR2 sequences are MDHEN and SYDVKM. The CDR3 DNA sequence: TGTGCCAGCAGTCCTTGGACTAGCGGGATTAATGAGCAGTTCTTC. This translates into CASSPWTSGINEQFF.

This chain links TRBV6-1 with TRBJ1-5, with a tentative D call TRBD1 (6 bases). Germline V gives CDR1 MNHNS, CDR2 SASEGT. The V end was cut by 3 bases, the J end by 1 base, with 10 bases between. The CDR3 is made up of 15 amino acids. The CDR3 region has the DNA TGTGCCAGCAGTGATCTGGACAGAAGCAATCAGCCCCAGCATTTT. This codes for CASSDLDRSNQPQHF.

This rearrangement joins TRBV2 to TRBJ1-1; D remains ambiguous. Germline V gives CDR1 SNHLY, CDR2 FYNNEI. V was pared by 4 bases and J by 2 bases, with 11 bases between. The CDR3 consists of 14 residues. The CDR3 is CASSARGINTEAFF. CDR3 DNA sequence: TGTGCCAGCAGTGCCCGCGGAATAAACACTGAAGCTTTCTTT.